Following are 23 T cell receptor beta chains from one sample sequenced in a study of neoadjuvant anti-PD-1 for oral cavity cancer. Assay: immunoSEQ multiplex PCR; the TCRdb copy retains only in-frame clones and omits some. This sample has over 11,000 clones; 65% to 85% occur once, and the top ten carry 2% to 2.5%. Time point indicated: after neoadjuvant nivolumab, at surgical resection. Sequenced here: PBMCs, sampled after nivolumab (anti-PD-1) treatment. These receptors were obtained from a person aged 40 to 85 with oral cavity squamous cell carcinoma.

The chain employs TRBV30 and TRBJ1-2, with a tentative D call TRBD1 (6 bases). Germline assignment: CDR1 GTSNPN and CDR2 SVGIG (reference sequence). The CDR3 is 16 amino acids. V lost 1 base and J lost 4, with 19 bases in between. The CDR3 loop reads CAWSAPGAQTIYGYTF. The DNA for the CDR3 is TGTGCCTGGAGTGCCCCAGGGGCGCAAACCATCTATGGCTACACCTTC.

The chain couples TRBV6-4 to TRBJ2-7, with 13 nucleotides matching TRBD2. V was pared by 5 bases and J by 10 bases, with 5 bases of the junction left unmatched. The CDR3 is made up of 13 amino acids. Germline V gene data show CDR1 as MRHNA and CDR2 as SNTAGT. Written as DNA, the CDR3 is TGTGCCAGCAGTTCAGGACTAGCGGGAGAACAGTACTTC. It yields the protein CASSSGLAGEQYF.

The chain uses TRBV7-3 and TRBJ1-3; 7 bases are shared with TRBD1. Trimming cost V 5 bases and J 4 bases; bases outside gene matches: 8. The CDR3 runs 15 residues. The V gene's germline CDR1 is SGHTA and CDR2 FQGTGA. The CDR3 here is CASSLQGSHGNTIYF. The CDR3 DNA reads as TGTGCCAGCAGCCTACAGGGGTCGCACGGAAACACCATATATTTT.

The J gene is TRBJ2-2, the V gene TRBV4-1; D not certain. CDR1 MGHRA and CDR2 YSYEKL come from the germline V gene. The CDR3 contains 15 residues. V was shortened by 1 base and J by 5 bases, with 11 bases between the two germline ends. In DNA form, the CDR3 reads TGCGCCAGCAGCCAAGTAGGCGCTAGGACCGGGGAGCTGTTTTTT. Its protein is CASSQVGARTGELFF.

The V call is TRBV5-4, the J call TRBJ1-6; no clear D gene. Trimming left V 1 base short and J 7 bases short, with 12 bases between. The CDR3 extends over 15 amino acids. Germline V lookup: CDR1 SGHNT, CDR2 YYREEE (reference sequence). The CDR3 DNA sequence: TGTGCCAGCAGCTTGAAGCAACGGAGGAATTCACCCCTCCACTTT. It encodes CASSLKQRRNSPLHF.

The V call is TRBV29-1, the J call TRBJ2-1, with TRBD2 matching over 14 bases. CDR1 and CDR2 (germline): SQVTM, ANQGSEA. The CDR3 is made up of 14 amino acids. The V segment lost 7 bases and the J segment 9 bases; nucleotides outside the gene matches: 8. The CDR3 protein is CSENAGLAGVEQFF. CDR3 sequence (DNA): TGCAGCGAAAATGCGGGACTAGCGGGAGTTGAGCAGTTCTTC.

A word on this clone: At one of its ends the junction is not consistent with the germline gene, which may arise from a read error. In DNA, the CDR3 is TGTGCCAGCAGCCTAGCGGGGGGGGGCAATCAGCCCCAGCATTTT. Protein: CASSLAGGGNQPQHF. The chain links TRBV7-9 to TRBJ1-5; D possibly corresponds to TRBD1 (5 bases). This CDR3 has 15 residues. CDR1 and CDR2 (germline): SEHNR, FQNEAQ (reference sequence).

This sequence joins TRBV19 and TRBJ2-2; 10 positions match TRBD1. Germline-derived CDR1 and CDR2 are LNHDA and SQIVND (reference sequence). CDR3 size: 15 residues. The V gene end was trimmed by 6 bases and the J gene end by 5 bases; junction bases not matched to a gene: 6. The CDR3 loop reads CASRRQGAGTGELFF. CDR3 in DNA: TGTGCCAGTAGAAGACAGGGGGCCGGGACCGGGGAGCTGTTTTTT. Supplemented by reference TRBV19 and TRBJ2-2, the full variable domain reads DGGITQSPKYLFRKEGQNVTLSCEQNLNHDAMYWYRQDPGQGLRLIYYSQIVNDFQKGDIAEGYSVSREKKESFPLTVTSAQKNPTAFYLCASRRQGAGTGELFFGEGSRLTVL.

V usage is TRBV11-3 and J usage is TRBJ2-3, with D perhaps TRBD2 (6 bases). CDR3 length equals 16 residues. The V and J ends lost 5 bases and 1 base respectively, with 16 bases between them. Germline CDR1 and CDR2: SGHNT and YENEEA. In DNA, the CDR3 is TGTGCCAGCAGCGTAAAAGGGACTTCCCGCACAGATACGCAGTATTTT. Translating gives CASSVKGTSRTDTQYF.

This chain connects TRBV2 to TRBJ1-5; maybe TRBD1 (6 bases). The V end was cut by 6 bases, the J end by 5 bases, with 14 bases between. CDR1 is SNHLY, CDR2 FYNNEI, per germline. The CDR3 has 14 residues. CDR3 region: CASSRGGAYQPQHF. The CDR3 DNA reads TGTGCCAGCAGCCGGGGGGGGGCTTATCAGCCCCAGCATTTT.

This chain connects TRBV4-2 to TRBJ2-4; 7 bases match TRBD1. V lost 1 base to trimming and J lost 8 bases; unmatched junction nucleotides: 17. There are 18 residues in the CDR3. Germline values: CDR1 LGHNA, CDR2 YNFKEQ. CDR3 in amino acids: CASSQAQSSPTGSDIQYF. The CDR3 DNA is TGTGCCAGCAGCCAAGCCCAAAGCTCCCCGACAGGGAGCGACATTCAGTACTTC.

V gene TRBV9 combines with J gene TRBJ2-2; 10 nucleotides line up with TRBD1. Germline CDR1 SGDLS, CDR2 YYNGEE. The CDR3 sequence is 17 residues long. V gave up 3 bases and J gave up 7 bases; unmatched junction bases: 12. Here the CDR3 reads CASSAHRDRGANGELFF. The CDR3 nucleotides are TGTGCCAGCAGCGCTCACCGGGACAGGGGCGCGAACGGGGAGCTGTTTTTT. Supplemented by reference TRBV9 and TRBJ2-2, the full variable domain reads DSGVTQTPKHLITATGQRVTLRCSPRSGDLSVYWYQQSLDQGLQFLIQYYNGEERAKGNILERFSAQQFPDLHSELNLSSLELGDSALYFCASSAHRDRGANGELFFGEGSRLTVL.

This clone was detected once. This rearrangement joins TRBV9 to TRBJ2-5; no clear D. Germline CDR1 is SGDLS and CDR2 is YYNGEE. V was clipped by 2 bases and J by 3 bases, with 11 bases between them. This CDR3 is built from 14 residues. The CDR3 reads CASSVGLPKETQYF. In DNA, the CDR3 is TGTGCCAGCAGCGTTGGTCTACCGAAAGAGACCCAGTACTTC.

In DNA, the CDR3 is TGCAGCGTCCCGGACGGTGAAGCTTTCTTT. Its translation: CSVPDGEAFF. This sequence joins TRBV29-1 and TRBJ1-1; D is undetermined. This CDR3 spans 10 amino acids. CDR1 SQVTM and CDR2 ANQGSEA come from the germline V gene. Trimming left V 6 bases short and J 7 bases short, with 9 bases between. The full variable domain, rest sourced from reference TRBV29-1 and TRBJ1-1, is SAVISQKPSRDICQRGTSLTIQCQVDSQVTMMFWYRQQPGQSLTLIATANQGSEATYESGFVIDKFPISRPNLTFSTLTVSNMSPEDSSIYLCSVPDGEAFFGQGTRLTVV.

This sequence joins TRBV6-1 and TRBJ1-1; D might be TRBD1 (6 bases). The CDR3 totals 14 residues. Germline loops: CDR1 MNHNS, CDR2 SASEGT. V was cut by 4 bases and J by 4 bases, with 13 bases left in between. In nucleotides, the CDR3 is TGTGCCAGCAGTGTTCTCAGGGGTTCCACTGAAGCTTTCTTT. This encodes CASSVLRGSTEAFF.

In its sample, this clone was seen a few times. The chain is built from TRBV30 and TRBJ1-1, with D perhaps matching TRBD1 (5 bases). The V and J ends lost 3 bases and 1 base respectively, with 12 bases between them. Germline lookup yields CDR1 GTSNPN and CDR2 SVGIG (reference sequence). The CDR3 is 14 amino acids. The CDR3 region has the DNA TGTGCCTGGAGCCGGGACTCACGGAACACTGAAGCTTTCTTT. It encodes CAWSRDSRNTEAFF. Using reference TRBV30 and TRBJ1-1 for the parts outside the CDR3, the full variable domain is SQTIHQWPATLVQPVGSPLSLECTVEGTSNPNLYWYRQAAGRGLQLLFYSVGIGQISSEVPQNLSASRPQDRQFILSSKKLLLSDSGFYLCAWSRDSRNTEAFFGQGTRLTVV.

In this sample, this clone turned up a few times. V is TRBV10-1 and J is TRBJ2-7; D gene ambiguous. The germline V gene has CDR1 WNHNN and CDR2 SYGVQD (reference sequence). Trimming left V 6 bases short and J 3 bases short, with 12 bases between. The CDR3 sequence is 13 residues long. As DNA, the CDR3 is TGCGCCAGCAGCTCTACTTCGGTCTACGAGCAGTACTTC. This encodes CASSSTSVYEQYF.

This CDR3 is CASSSAPTGELFF. For the CDR3, the DNA is TGTGCCAGCAGTTCAGCTCCCACCGGGGAGCTGTTTTTT. The gene calls are TRBV27 and TRBJ2-2; D is ambiguous. This CDR3 has 13 residues. Deletions cut 4 bases from V and 4 bases from J, with 7 bases between. CDR1 is MNHEY, CDR2 SMNVEV, per germline (reference sequence).

The CDR3 loop reads CASSESYEQYF. CDR3 DNA sequence: TGTGCCAGCAGTGAGTCATACGAGCAGTACTTC. The chain uses TRBV6-1 and TRBJ2-7, with D unclear. The germline CDR1 and CDR2 sequences are MNHNS and SASEGT. This CDR3 has 11 residues. V was clipped by 3 bases and J by 4 bases, with 4 bases between them.

This rearrangement joins TRBV29-1 to TRBJ2-1; TRBD2 aligns across 12 bases. This CDR3 contains 18 residues. With V trimmed by 5 bases and J by 1 base, 12 bases remained unmatched. Germline CDR1 reads SQVTM; CDR2 reads ANQGSEA. CDR3 loop: CSVPKPLGLAGSYNEQFF. In DNA, the CDR3 is TGCAGCGTTCCCAAGCCCCTTGGACTAGCGGGGTCCTACAATGAGCAGTTCTTC.

CDR3 sequence reads: CASSPYSVRGSSGPTFYEQYF. Here the CDR3 DNA reads TGCGCCAGCAGTCCTTATTCAGTGAGGGGGTCTAGCGGACCTACTTTCTACGAGCAGTACTTC. The chain combines TRBV5-1 with TRBJ2-7; maybe TRBD2 (7 bases). V dropped 5 bases and J dropped 3 bases, with 36 bases sitting between them. The CDR3 sequence is 21 residues long. Germline V gene data show CDR1 as SGHRS and CDR2 as YFSETQ.

This sequence joins TRBV7-2 and TRBJ2-1; perhaps TRBD2 as D (6 bases). The CDR3 totals 18 residues. V lost 1 base, J lost 2 bases, and 18 bases lay in between. From germline, CDR1 is SGHTA and CDR2 FQGNSA. In DNA, the CDR3 is TGTGCCAGCAGCTTAGAAGGGAGGCCTAGTCGAGCCTACAATGAGCAGTTCTTC. Translated: CASSLEGRPSRAYNEQFF.

This rearrangement joins TRBV28 to TRBJ1-5; TRBD1 agrees at 7 bases. Germline V gene sequence: CDR1 MDHEN, CDR2 SYDVKM. The V gene end was trimmed by 3 bases and the J gene end by 6 bases; junction bases not matched to a gene: 5. This CDR3 contains 14 residues. CDR3 nucleotide sequence: TGTGCCAGCAGTTTGGCAGGGGGAGGTCAGCCCCAGCATTTT. It is translated as CASSLAGGGQPQHF.